The 12 T cell receptor beta chains below were found in one sample sequenced in a study of cytomegalovirus exposure and HLA in healthy donors. In the PCR, 60 Vbeta and 13 Jbeta primers were used. Sequencing was performed with immunoSEQ multiplex PCR; in TCRdb, only in-frame clones are kept and a portion is missing. The sample consists of 85,000 to 100,000 clones, roughly 86% of them appearing once. Sequencing was done on a sample of PBMCs. These receptors all stem from a woman aged 18-30 years in good health and CMV-seropositive.

The chain combines TRBV12-1 with TRBJ1-2; the table assigns TRBD1, which was not confirmed against the DNA. TRBV12-1 is annotated as a pseudogene. This CDR3 region has 14 residues. CDR3 in DNA: TGTGCCAGCAGCTTTGGTCAAGGGGTCTATGGCTACACCTTC. Its protein is CASSFGQGVYGYTF.

The chain recombines TRBV5-1 with TRBJ1-2, with TRBD1 matching over 8 bases. The CDR3 extends over 15 amino acids. Unmatched junction bases numbered 12, after V lost 3 bases and J lost 8 bases. Germline V gene sequence: CDR1 SGHRS, CDR2 YFSETQ. The CDR3 nucleotides read TGCGCCAGCAGCTCCCTACAGGGGGATGGGAGCGGCTACACCTTC. This codes for CASSSLQGDGSGYTF. Using reference TRBV5-1 and TRBJ1-2 for the parts outside the CDR3, the full variable domain is KAGVTQTPRYLIKTRGQQVTLSCSPISGHRSVSWYQQTPGQGLQFLFEYFSETQRNKGNFPGRFSGRQFSNSRSEMNVSTLELGDSALYLCASSSLQGDGSGYTFGSGTRLTVV.

This chain links TRBV30 with TRBJ1-2; TRBD1 agrees at 7 bases. V lost 0 bases and J lost 4; bases outside the gene matches: 8. This CDR3 region has 15 residues. Germline CDR1 GTSNPN, CDR2 SVGIG (reference sequence). CDR3 amino acids: CAWSVGQGDLYGYTF. CDR3 DNA: TGTGCCTGGAGTGTCGGTCAGGGGGACCTCTATGGCTACACCTTC. Variable domain in full (rest from reference TRBV30 and TRBJ1-2): SQTIHQWPATLVQPVGSPLSLECTVEGTSNPNLYWYRQAAGRGLQLLFYSVGIGQISSEVPQNLSASRPQDRQFILSSKKLLLSDSGFYLCAWSVGQGDLYGYTFGSGTRLTVV.

The chain uses TRBV6-1 and TRBJ2-7; 7 bases agree with TRBD2. CDR3 length: 14 residues. Germline CDR1 MNHNS, CDR2 SASEGT. Losses at the gene ends were 1 base for V and 3 bases for J; bases not matched to a gene: 3. The CDR3 nucleotides read TGTGCCAGCAGTGAAGTGGGGGGGAACTACGAGCAGTACTTC. This encodes CASSEVGGNYEQYF.

The CDR3, as DNA: TGCGCCAGCAGCCCTGGGATGGTAAGGACAGCATTGAACACTGAAGCTTTCTTT. This codes for CASSPGMVRTALNTEAFF. The chain couples TRBV4-1 to TRBJ1-1; possible D gene TRBD1, 6 bases. Deletions cut 4 bases from V and 0 bases from J, with 21 bases between. Germline V CDR1 and CDR2: MGHRA, YSYEKL. The length of the CDR3 is 18 residues.

The V gene is TRBV7-8, the J gene TRBJ2-5; 7 bases are shared with TRBD1. V shed 3 bases, J shed 4 bases, and the junction held 5 bases outside the gene matches. The germline V gene encodes CDR1 SGHVS and CDR2 FQNEAQ. This CDR3 spans 14 amino acids. CDR3 in DNA: TGTGCCAGCAGCTTCAGGGGGACAATAGAGACCCAGTACTTC. Translation: CASSFRGTIETQYF.

The chain combines TRBV4-1 with TRBJ1-2; D possibly corresponds to TRBD1 (6 bases). V was trimmed by 3 bases and J by 8 bases, leaving 25 bases between them. Germline loops: CDR1 MGHRA, CDR2 YSYEKL. CDR3 length: 17 amino acids. The CDR3 DNA reads TGCGCCAGCAGCCATTCTCGGGCAGGGGACCCAGCTGACGGCTACACCTTC. As protein: CASSHSRAGDPADGYTF.

The rearrangement links TRBV2 to TRBJ1-2; 7 bases fit TRBD1. The CDR3 runs to 13 residues. Germline assignment: CDR1 SNHLY and CDR2 FYNNEI. V was clipped by 2 bases and J by 8 bases; unmatched bases: 5. In nucleotides, the CDR3 is TGTGCCAGCAGTGAAACAGGGGTAGGCGGCTACACCTTC. Translating gives CASSETGVGGYTF.

V gene TRBV10-1 combines with J gene TRBJ2-5; 10 bases match TRBD2. V was pared by 5 bases and J by 3 bases, with 3 bases of the junction left unmatched. From germline, CDR1 is WNHNN and CDR2 SYGVQD (reference sequence). The CDR3 has 14 amino acids. The CDR3 coding sequence is TGCGCCAGCAGTCCCGGGACTAGCGAAGAGACCCAGTACTTC. It specifies CASSPGTSEETQYF.

V is TRBV4-2 and J is TRBJ2-3; a possible D gene is TRBD2 (5 bases). V shed 0 bases and J shed 1 base, with 17 bases lying between them. CDR1 and CDR2 (germline): LGHNA, YNFKEQ. The CDR3 is 18 residues long. The CDR3 DNA reads as TGTGCCAGCAGCCAAGAGGCGGGCCCCCTAGCTGGCACAGATACGCAGTATTTT. It is translated as CASSQEAGPLAGTDTQYF.

The chain recombines TRBV2 with TRBJ2-7; D gene uncertain. CDR3 length: 14 residues. The germline V gene has CDR1 SNHLY and CDR2 FYNNEI. V lost 4 bases and J 3 bases, leaving 13 bases between the germline ends. CDR3 loop: CASSVGVVNYEQYF. DNA of the CDR3: TGTGCCAGCAGTGTTGGAGTAGTGAACTACGAGCAGTACTTC.

Written as DNA, the CDR3 is TGTGCCAGCAGCTTGGAACGGGACACCGGGGAGCTGTTTTTT. This codes for CASSLERDTGELFF. This chain links TRBV5-6 with TRBJ2-2, with unresolved D. The CDR3 has 14 amino acids. Germline assignment: CDR1 SGHDT and CDR2 YYEEEE. V lost 0 bases and J 3 bases, leaving 6 bases between the germline ends.